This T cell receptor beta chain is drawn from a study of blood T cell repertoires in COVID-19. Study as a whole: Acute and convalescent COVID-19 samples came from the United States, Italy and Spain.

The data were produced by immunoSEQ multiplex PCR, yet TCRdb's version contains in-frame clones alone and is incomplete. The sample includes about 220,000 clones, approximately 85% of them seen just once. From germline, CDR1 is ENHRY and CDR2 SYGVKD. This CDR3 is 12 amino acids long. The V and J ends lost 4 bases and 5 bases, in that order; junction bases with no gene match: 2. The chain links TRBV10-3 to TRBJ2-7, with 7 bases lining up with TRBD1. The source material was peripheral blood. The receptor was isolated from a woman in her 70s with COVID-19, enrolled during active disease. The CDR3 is CAISGQGNEQYF. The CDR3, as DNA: TGTGCCATCAGTGGACAGGGAAACGAGCAGTACTTC.